What follows is one TCR beta chain and its context. Its antigen remains undetermined. No base qualities exist here, and no much larger clone lies one base off it. The sample comes from a study of T-cell memory formation after mild COVID-19 (dated by TCRdb to about 2021). In terms of the full investigation: Most TCR sequence clusters were specific to one of the two donors. The cohort was made up of two young adult volunteers, one female and one male, who were previously healthy. T-cell clones expanding and contracting after mild COVID-19 in a couple of donors were tracked by longitudinal TCRalpha and TCRbeta repertoire sequencing. What the authors observed across the whole study: The second-wave clones that peaked on day 37 were not confirmed to be SARS-CoV-2 specific. Only a couple of mild cases were covered in the study, and larger cohorts including severe cases with pre-infection samples were considered necessary. Some responding clones were detected in pre-infection memory, which suggested that pre-existing cross-reactive memory T cells had joined the SARS-CoV-2 response. Contracting CD4+ clones appeared mostly in the CM and EM memory subsets, whereas CD8+ clones were enriched in EMRA. Clones contracting from day 15 to 85 had balanced CD4/CD8 phenotypes, while a second wave expanding from day 15 to 37 was biased towards CD4+.

Reads for this sample came from an Illumina NovaSeq 6000. TCRalpha and TCRbeta cDNA libraries were built by 5'RACE with constant-segment primers, adding sample barcodes and unique molecular identifiers. Trizol reagent was used to extract RNA from every sample. The libraries were amplified in two PCR steps, and the second step added a second sample barcode and Illumina TruSeq adapters. The libraries were sequenced on an Illumina NovaSeq using 2 x 150 bp paired-end reads. Concerning the study's data processing: Demultiplexing of reads and collapsing into UMI-guided consensus sequences were performed with migec v1.2.7. Using mixcr v2.1.11, UMI consensuses were aligned to TRA and TRB V and J templates and then assembled into clonotypes. A clonotype was counted as expanded or contracted only if both edgeR and NoisET called the change significant, with noise models trained on biological replicates. For edgeR calls, the thresholds were a false discovery rate-adjusted p below 0.01 and a log2 fold-change of 1. As an exploratory analysis of dynamics, max-normalized trajectories of the 1000 most abundant clonotypes were examined by PCA with hierarchical clustering. The CD4 or CD8 phenotype of responding clones was assigned using the separately sequenced CD4+ and CD8+ repertoires. TCRdb reprocessed the public reads (quality trimming at Q25 with fastp, clone calling with MiXCR) and kept in-frame beta chains. Entries are consolidated by CDR3 protein sequence, retaining the most common genes and DNA. TCRdb, not the authors, supplied the V and J calls. This sample gives about 190,000 distinct CDR3 sequences in total; 15% to 20% of them show up just once. The top ten clones comprise roughly 2.3% of the sample.

Ficoll-Paque density gradient centrifugation was the method used to isolate PBMCs. The CDR3 runs 13 amino acids, cysteine and phenylalanine included. Left in the record is the CDR3 DNA by itself, 39 bases read in frame from the first base. V and J are trimmed by 4 bases and 5 bases, and the gene matches miss 4 bases of the junction. The germline V gene sets CDR1 to SGHTA and CDR2 to FQGNSA. The clonotype originates from an adult woman who had mild COVID-19 (a few samples of this study predate the infection). The sample titles of this study are shuffled in the database, so cell type and time point are left out; the donor was told from shared clones. The V gene is TRBV7-2 and the J gene is TRBJ1-1, with 7 central nucleotides matching TRBD1. What was sequenced was PBMCs or a T cell subset sorted from them (not recorded which). The nucleotide sequence is TGTGCCAGCAGCTCCACAGGGGAGACTGAAGCTTTCTTT. It translates as CASSSTGETEAFF.